The clone carrying this T cell receptor beta chain came up many times. Between the trimmed V and J ends, which lost 6 bases and 3 bases, there was a span of 17 bases. Germline V gene data show CDR1 as LNHDA and CDR2 as SQIVND (reference sequence). The CDR3 covers 15 residues. These data originate in a study of prognosis after radiotherapy for stage I lung cancer. The TCR beta CDR3 region was amplified from genomic DNA, with two rounds of multiplex PCR being used for the amplification. The use of primers specific to each TRBV and TRBJ gene characterized first-round PCR. TCRdb reprocessed the multiplex PCR reads with MiXCR, giving one entry per CDR3 protein. Of around 51,000 distinct CDR3 sequences in the sample, roughly 35% were seen once.

This specimen was PBMCs, taken before or after stereotactic body radiation therapy (not recorded which). V usage is TRBV19 and J usage is TRBJ1-2; tentatively, D is TRBD1 (5 bases). The TCR originated in a donor of 50 years or more with non-small cell lung cancer. CDR3 protein: CASRKRPGRDYGYTF. The CDR3 DNA reads TGTGCCAGTAGAAAGAGACCGGGACGGGACTATGGCTACACCTTC.